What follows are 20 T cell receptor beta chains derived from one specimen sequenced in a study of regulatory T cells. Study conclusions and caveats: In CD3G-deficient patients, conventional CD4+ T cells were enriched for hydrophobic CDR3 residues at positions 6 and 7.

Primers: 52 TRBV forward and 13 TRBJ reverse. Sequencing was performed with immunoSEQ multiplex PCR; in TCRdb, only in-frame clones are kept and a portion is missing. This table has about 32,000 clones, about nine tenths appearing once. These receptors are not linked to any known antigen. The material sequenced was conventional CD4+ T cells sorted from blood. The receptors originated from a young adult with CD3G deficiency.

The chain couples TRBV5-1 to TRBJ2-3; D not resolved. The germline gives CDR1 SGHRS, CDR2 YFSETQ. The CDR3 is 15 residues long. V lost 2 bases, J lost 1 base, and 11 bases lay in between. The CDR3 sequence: CASSFYGAGTDTQYF. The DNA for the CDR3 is TGCGCCAGCAGCTTCTACGGCGCGGGCACAGATACGCAGTATTTT. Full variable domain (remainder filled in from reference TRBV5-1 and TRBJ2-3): KAGVTQTPRYLIKTRGQQVTLSCSPISGHRSVSWYQQTPGQGLQFLFEYFSETQRNKGNFPGRFSGRQFSNSRSEMNVSTLELGDSALYLCASSFYGAGTDTQYFGPGTRLTVL.

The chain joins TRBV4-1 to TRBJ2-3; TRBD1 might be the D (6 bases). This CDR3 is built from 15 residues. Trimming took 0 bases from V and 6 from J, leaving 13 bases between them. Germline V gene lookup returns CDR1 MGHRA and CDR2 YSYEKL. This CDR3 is CASSQDLARGDTQYF. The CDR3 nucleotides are TGCGCCAGCAGCCAAGATTTAGCGAGGGGGGATACGCAGTATTTT.

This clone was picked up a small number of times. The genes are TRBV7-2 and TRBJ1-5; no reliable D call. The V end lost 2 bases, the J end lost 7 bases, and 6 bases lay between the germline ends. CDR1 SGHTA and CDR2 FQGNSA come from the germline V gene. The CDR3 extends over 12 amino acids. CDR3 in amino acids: CASSLIGQPQHF. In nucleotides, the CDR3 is TGTGCCAGCAGCTTAATAGGGCAGCCCCAGCATTTT.

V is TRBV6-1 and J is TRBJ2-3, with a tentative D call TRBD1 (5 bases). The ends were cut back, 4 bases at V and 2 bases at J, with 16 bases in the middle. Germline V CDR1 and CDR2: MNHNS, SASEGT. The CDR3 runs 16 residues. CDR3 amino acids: CASSGITGAFTDTQYF. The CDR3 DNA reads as TGTGCCAGCAGTGGGATTACAGGAGCGTTCACAGATACGCAGTATTTT.

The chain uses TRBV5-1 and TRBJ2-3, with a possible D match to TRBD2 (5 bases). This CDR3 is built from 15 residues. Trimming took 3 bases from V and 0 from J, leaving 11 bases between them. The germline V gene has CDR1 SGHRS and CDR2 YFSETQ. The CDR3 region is CASSSAGKSTDTQYF. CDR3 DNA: TGCGCCAGCAGCTCGGCCGGGAAGAGCACAGATACGCAGTATTTT.

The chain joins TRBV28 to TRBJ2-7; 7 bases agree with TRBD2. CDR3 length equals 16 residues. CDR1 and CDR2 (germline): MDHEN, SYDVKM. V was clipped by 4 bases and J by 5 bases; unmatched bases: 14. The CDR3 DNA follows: TGTGCCAGCAGTTCCTCCTCGGGGGGTAGTTTCCACGAGCAGTACTTC. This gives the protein CASSSSSGGSFHEQYF.

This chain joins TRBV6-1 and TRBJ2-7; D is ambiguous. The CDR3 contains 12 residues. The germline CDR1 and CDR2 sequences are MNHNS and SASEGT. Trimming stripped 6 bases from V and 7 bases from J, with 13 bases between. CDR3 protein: CASSLMGREQYF. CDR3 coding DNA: TGTGCCAGCAGCCTCATGGGTCGTGAGCAGTACTTC.

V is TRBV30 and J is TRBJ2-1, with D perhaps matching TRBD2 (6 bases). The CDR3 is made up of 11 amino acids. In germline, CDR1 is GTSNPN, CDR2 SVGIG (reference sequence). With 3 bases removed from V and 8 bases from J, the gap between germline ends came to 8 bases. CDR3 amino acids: CAWSSGYEQFF. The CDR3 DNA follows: TGTGCCTGGAGCAGCGGGTATGAGCAGTTCTTC.

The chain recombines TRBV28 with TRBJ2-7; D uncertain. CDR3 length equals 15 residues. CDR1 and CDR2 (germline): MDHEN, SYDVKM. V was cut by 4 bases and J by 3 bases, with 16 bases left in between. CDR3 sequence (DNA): TGTGCCAGCAGTTCCCCAGCGCTTGGGAACTACGAGCAGTACTTC. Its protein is CASSSPALGNYEQYF.

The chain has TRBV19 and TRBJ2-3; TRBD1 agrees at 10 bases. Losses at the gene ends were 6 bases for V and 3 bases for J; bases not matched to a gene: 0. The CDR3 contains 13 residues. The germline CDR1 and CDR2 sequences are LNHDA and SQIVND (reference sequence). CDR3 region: CASRDRGTDTQYF. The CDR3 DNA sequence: TGTGCCAGTAGGGACAGGGGGACAGATACGCAGTATTTT.

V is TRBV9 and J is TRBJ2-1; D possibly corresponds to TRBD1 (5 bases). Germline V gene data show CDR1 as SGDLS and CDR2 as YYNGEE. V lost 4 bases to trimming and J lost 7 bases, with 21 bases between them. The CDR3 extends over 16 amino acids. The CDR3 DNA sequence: TGTGCCAGCAGCTCTACTCGTAAGTCAGGGTTGAATGAGCAGTTCTTC. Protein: CASSSTRKSGLNEQFF.

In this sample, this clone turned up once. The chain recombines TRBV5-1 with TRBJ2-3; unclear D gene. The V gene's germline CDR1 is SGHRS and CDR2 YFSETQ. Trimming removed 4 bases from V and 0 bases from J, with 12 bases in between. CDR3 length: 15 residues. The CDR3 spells CASSPGDSSTDTQYF. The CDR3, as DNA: TGCGCCAGCAGCCCAGGAGATTCTAGCACAGATACGCAGTATTTT.

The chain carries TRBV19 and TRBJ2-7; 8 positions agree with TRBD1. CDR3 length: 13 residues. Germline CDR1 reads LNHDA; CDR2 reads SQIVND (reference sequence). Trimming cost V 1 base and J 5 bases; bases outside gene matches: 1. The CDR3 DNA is TGTGCCAGTAGTATAGCAGGGGGCGACGAGCAGTACTTC. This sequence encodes CASSIAGGDEQYF.

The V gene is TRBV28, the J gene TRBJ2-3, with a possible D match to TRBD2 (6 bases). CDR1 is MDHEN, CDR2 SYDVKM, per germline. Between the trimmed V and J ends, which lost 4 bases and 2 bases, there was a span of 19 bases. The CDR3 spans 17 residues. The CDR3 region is CASSSSGTGKNTDTQYF. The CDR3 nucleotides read TGTGCCAGCAGTTCCTCCGGGACTGGGAAAAACACAGATACGCAGTATTTT.

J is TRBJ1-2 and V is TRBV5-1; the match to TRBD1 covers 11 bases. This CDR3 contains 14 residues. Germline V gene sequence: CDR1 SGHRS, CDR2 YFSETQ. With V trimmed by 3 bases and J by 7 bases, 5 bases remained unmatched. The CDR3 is CASSWGQGEGGYTF. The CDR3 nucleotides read TGCGCCAGCAGCTGGGGACAGGGGGAAGGTGGCTACACCTTC.

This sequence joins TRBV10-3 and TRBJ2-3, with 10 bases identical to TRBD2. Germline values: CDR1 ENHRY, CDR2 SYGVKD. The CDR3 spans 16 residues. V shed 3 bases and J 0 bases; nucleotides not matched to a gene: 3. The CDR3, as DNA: TGTGCCATCAGTGATCGTAGCGGGGGGAGCACAGATACGCAGTATTTT. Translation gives CAISDRSGGSTDTQYF.

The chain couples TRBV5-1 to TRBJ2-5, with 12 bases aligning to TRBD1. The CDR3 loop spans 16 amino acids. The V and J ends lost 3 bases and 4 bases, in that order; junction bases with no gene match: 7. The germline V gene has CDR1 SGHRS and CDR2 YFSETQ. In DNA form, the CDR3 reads TGCGCCAGCAGCTCCGGGACAGGGGGCTTTCGAGAGACCCAGTACTTC. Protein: CASSSGTGGFRETQYF.

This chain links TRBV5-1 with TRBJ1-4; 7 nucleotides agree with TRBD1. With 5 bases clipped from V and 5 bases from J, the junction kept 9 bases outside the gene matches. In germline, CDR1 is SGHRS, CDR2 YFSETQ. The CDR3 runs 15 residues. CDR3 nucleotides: TGCGCCAGCAGTTCGGGGGACAGAAGAAATGAAAAACTGTTTTTT. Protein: CASSSGDRRNEKLFF.

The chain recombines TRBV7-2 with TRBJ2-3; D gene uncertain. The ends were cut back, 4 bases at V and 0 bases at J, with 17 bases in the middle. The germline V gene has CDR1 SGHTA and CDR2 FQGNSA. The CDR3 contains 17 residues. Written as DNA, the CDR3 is TGTGCCAGCAGCTCCGGCCCGGACGACGGTAGCACAGATACGCAGTATTTT. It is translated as CASSSGPDDGSTDTQYF.

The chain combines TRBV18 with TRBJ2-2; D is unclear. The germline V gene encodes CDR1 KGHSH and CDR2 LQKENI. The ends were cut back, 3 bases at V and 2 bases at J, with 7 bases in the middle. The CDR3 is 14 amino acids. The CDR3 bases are TGTGCCAGCTCACCGAACCCTAACACCGGGGAGCTGTTTTTT. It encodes CASSPNPNTGELFF.